A selection of T cell receptor beta chains follows, all from one sample in a study of OX40 agonist ivuxolimab in advanced cancers. Profiled with immunoSEQ multiplex PCR; TCRdb holds only in-frame clones, not every one. The table has about 50,000 clones, 70% to 90% seen once. The specimen comprised CD4+ or CD8+ T cells sorted from blood, sampled in a trial of the OX40 agonist ivuxolimab. The origin of the receptors is an adult with an advanced solid tumor such as melanoma, head and neck, liver or kidney cancer. CDR3s include the opening cysteine and the closing phenylalanine or tryptophan. D genes are given only for firm matches.

. | TRBV10-3 | CAIQETGSYEQYF
TRBD1 | TRBV7-9 | CASSLGDREKETQYF
TRBD1 | TRBV30 | CAWSVPGQVDEKLFF
. | TRBV7-9 | CASSSTRGSETQYF
TRBD2 | TRBV2 | CASSDWTSSYEQYF
TRBD1 | TRBV2 | CASSRDSYEQYF
TRBD1 | TRBV5-6 | CASSWGQGSLIDEQFF
. | TRBV5-6 | CASSVTGLVNEQYF
. | TRBV2 | CASSVGTYEQYF
TRBD2 | TRBV19 | CASISGKNTGELFF
. | TRBV20-1 | CSATKTLEQYF
TRBD1 | TRBV28 | CASSALQGAVRNQPQHF
TRBD2 | TRBV29-1 | CSRAGLAGGGADTQYF
TRBD1 | TRBV2 | CASSVDRGQTDTQYF
TRBD1 | TRBV18 | CASSPGQFANYGYTF
TRBD1 | TRBV2 | CASSVLPGTGGGKQYF
. | TRBV5-4 | CASSYNSNQPQHF
TRBD1 | TRBV5-1 | CASSLVPQGGQGAFF
TRBD2 | TRBV2 | CASTPWGGLAPRGNEQFF
. | TRBV7-9 | CASSLGVGNTEAFF
. | TRBV6-1 | CASSEAGSYNQPQHF
. | TRBV27 | CASSLSSASAYEQYF
. | TRBV11-2 | CASMKQGFEQYF
. | TRBV7-9 | CASSYPRGGQETQYF
. | TRBV6-1 | CASSERSLLYNEQFF
. | TRBV19 | CASSMGPARGEQFF
. | TRBV2 | CASGFLLTNEKLFF
. | TRBV18 | CASSPARGQPQHF
TRBD2 | TRBV18 | CASSPLPSGQETQYF
TRBD1 | TRBV6-5 | CASSYRQGPYEQYF
. | TRBV29-1 | CSVGFSEAFF
. | TRBV30 | CAWSVVGETQYF
TRBD1 | TRBV27 | CASSIQGQDYETQYF
. | TRBV7-9 | CASSLWLTNRGNEQFF
TRBD1 | TRBV28 | CASGRGGGGANVLTF
. | TRBV28 | CASSRPLAFYNEQFF
. | TRBV19 | CASSIRGAKNIQYF
TRBD1 | TRBV4-1 | CASSPRQGADYGYTF
. | TRBV5-1 | CASSLATRSTDTQYF
TRBD1 | TRBV25-1 | CASSEFKGGASGELFF
. | TRBV7-3 | CASSLTGRSDTGELFF
. | TRBV7-9 | CASSHLGADNLETQYF
TRBD2 | TRBV4-1 | CASSQPGLAGGQRSSTDTQYF
TRBD2 | TRBV5-4 | CASSLAGLSSYEQYF
. | TRBV5-4 | CATRKYTGELFF
TRBD1 | TRBV9 | CASRLGTGVGNTIYF
. | TRBV19 | CASSTGRYYNEQFF
TRBD2 | TRBV9 | CASTPRGLAGILAKNIQYF
. | TRBV5-6 | CASSFGPPGANVLTF
. | TRBV5-1 | CASSLGGGRGETQYF
. | TRBV10-2 | CASSEGGTGLYEQYF
. | TRBV7-9 | CASSLAGGTRGKQFF
. | TRBV5-1 | CASSLGQAFYEQYF
. | TRBV29-1 | CSVEGRDRPYNEQFF
TRBD2 | TRBV10-3 | CAISNSGSPTDTQYF